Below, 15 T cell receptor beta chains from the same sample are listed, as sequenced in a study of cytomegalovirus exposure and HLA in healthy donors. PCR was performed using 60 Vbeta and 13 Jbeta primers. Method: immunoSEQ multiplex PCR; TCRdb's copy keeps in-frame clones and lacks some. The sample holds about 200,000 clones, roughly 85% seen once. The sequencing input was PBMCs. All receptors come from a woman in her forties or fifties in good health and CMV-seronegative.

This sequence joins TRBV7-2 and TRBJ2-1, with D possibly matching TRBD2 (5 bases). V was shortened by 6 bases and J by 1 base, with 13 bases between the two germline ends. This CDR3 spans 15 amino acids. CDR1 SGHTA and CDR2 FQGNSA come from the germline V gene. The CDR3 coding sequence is TGTGCCAGCAGGGTGGCCGGGATTTCCTACAATGAGCAGTTCTTC. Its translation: CASRVAGISYNEQFF.

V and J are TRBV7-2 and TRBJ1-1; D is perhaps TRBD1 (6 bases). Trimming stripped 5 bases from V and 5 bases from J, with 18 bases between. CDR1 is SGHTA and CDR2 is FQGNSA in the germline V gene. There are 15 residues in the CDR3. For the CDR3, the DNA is TGTGCCAGCAGCCCAGGCGGGGGCGGGGGGACTGAAGCTTTCTTT. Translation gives CASSPGGGGGTEAFF.

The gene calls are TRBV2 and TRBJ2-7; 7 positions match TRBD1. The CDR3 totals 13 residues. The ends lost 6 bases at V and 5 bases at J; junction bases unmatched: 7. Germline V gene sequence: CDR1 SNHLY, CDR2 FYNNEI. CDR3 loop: CASRADRVNEQYF. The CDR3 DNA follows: TGTGCCAGCAGGGCCGACAGGGTTAACGAGCAGTACTTC.

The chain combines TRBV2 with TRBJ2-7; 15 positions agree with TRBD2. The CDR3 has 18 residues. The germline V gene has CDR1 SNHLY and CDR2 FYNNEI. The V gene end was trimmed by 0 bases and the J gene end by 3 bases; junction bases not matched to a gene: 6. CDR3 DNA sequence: TGTGCCAGCAGTGAAGCCGGGACTAGCGGGAGGACTCTCTACGAGCAGTACTTC. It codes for CASSEAGTSGRTLYEQYF.

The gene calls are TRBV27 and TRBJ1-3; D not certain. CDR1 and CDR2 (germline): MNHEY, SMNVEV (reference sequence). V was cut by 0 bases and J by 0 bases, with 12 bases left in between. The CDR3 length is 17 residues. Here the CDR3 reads CASSLSWGGVSGNTIYF. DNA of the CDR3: TGTGCCAGCAGTTTATCATGGGGAGGTGTCTCTGGAAACACCATATATTTT.

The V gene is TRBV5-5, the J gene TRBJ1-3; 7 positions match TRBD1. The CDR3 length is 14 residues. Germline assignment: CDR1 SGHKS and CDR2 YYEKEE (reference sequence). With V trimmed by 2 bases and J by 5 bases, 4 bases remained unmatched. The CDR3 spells CASSLATGRNTIYF. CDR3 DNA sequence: TGTGCCAGCAGCTTAGCGACAGGGAGAAACACCATATATTTT.

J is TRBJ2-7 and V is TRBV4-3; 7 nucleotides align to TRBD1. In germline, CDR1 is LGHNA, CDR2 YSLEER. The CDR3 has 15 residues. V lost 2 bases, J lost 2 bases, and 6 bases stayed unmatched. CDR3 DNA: TGCGCCAGCAGCCAATTTACAGGGGCTACCTACGAGCAGTACTTC. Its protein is CASSQFTGATYEQYF.

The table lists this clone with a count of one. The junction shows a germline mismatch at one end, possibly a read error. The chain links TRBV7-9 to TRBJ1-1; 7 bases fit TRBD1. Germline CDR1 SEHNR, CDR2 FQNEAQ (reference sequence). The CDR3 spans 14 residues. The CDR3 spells CSSSLTTGFTEAFF. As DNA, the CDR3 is TGTTCCAGCAGCTTGACGACAGGGTTCACTGAAGCTTTCTTT.

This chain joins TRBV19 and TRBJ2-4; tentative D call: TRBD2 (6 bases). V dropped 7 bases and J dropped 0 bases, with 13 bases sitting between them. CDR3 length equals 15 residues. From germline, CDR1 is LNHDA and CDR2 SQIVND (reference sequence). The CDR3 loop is CASTSGGLAKNIQYF. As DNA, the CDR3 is TGTGCCAGTACCTCAGGAGGGTTAGCCAAAAACATTCAGTACTTC. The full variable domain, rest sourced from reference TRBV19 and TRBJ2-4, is DGGITQSPKYLFRKEGQNVTLSCEQNLNHDAMYWYRQDPGQGLRLIYYSQIVNDFQKGDIAEGYSVSREKKESFPLTVTSAQKNPTAFYLCASTSGGLAKNIQYFGAGTRLSVL.

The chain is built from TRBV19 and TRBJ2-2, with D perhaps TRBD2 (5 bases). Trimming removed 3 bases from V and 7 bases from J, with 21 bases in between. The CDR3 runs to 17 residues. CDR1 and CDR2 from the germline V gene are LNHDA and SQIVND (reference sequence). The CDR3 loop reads CASSIVGEAPTIGELFF. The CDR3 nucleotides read TGTGCCAGTAGTATTGTGGGAGAAGCACCTACTATCGGGGAGCTGTTTTTT.

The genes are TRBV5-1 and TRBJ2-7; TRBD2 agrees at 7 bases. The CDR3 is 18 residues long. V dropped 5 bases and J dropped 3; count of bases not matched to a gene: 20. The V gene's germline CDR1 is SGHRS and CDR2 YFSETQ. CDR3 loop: CASRLSGTTIEGFYEQYF. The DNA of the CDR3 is TGCGCCAGCAGGTTATCCGGGACTACCATAGAGGGGTTCTACGAGCAGTACTTC.

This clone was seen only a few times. CDR3 region: CASSARQGIGNQPQHF. CDR3 nucleotide sequence: TGTGCCAGCAGTGCACGACAGGGTATCGGGAATCAGCCCCAGCATTTT. The chain joins TRBV6-1 to TRBJ1-5; TRBD1 aligns across 7 bases. The CDR3 consists of 16 residues. In germline, CDR1 is MNHNS, CDR2 SASEGT. J lost 4 bases, V lost 4 bases, and 10 bases had no gene match.

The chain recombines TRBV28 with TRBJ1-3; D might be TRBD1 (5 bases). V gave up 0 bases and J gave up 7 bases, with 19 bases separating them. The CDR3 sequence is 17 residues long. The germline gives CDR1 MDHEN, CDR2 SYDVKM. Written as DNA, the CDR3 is TGTGCCAGCAGTTTATGCCACAGGCTCATTTTGAGTAACACCATATATTTT. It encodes CASSLCHRLILSNTIYF.

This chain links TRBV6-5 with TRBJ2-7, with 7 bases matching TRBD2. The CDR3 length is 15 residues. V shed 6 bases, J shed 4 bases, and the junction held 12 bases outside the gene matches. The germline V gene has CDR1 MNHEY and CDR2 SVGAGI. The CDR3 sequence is CASSPGASGYYEQYF. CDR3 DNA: TGTGCCAGCAGCCCCGGGGCTAGCGGATATTACGAGCAGTACTTC.

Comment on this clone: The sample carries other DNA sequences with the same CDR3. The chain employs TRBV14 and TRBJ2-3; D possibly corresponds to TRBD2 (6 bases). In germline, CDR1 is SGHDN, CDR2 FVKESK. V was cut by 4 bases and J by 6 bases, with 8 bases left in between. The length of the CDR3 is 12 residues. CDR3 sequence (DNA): TGTGCCAGCAGCCCGACTAGTGATACGCAGTATTTT. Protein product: CASSPTSDTQYF.